The clone carrying this TCR beta chain has more than one count but fewer than ten. This sample was included in a study of CD8 T cells in ankylosing spondylitis. Library preparation for TCR beta used quantitative 5'-RACE with molecular barcodes. TCRdb processed the 5' RACE reads anew with MiXCR; each CDR3 protein has one entry. The data hold more than 150,000 distinct CDR3 sequences, with under 15% observed a single time. V lost 2 bases and J 4 bases, leaving 8 bases between the germline ends. The CDR3 has 13 amino acids. The clonotype originates from a female donor with ankylosing spondylitis or in good health (not recorded which). The sequenced material came from blood, either unsorted or a sorted T cell fraction (not recorded which). This sequence joins TRBV12-3 or TRBV12-4 and TRBJ1-2; D not resolved. CDR3 in DNA: TGTGCCAGCAGTTTAAAACCCGGCTATGGCTACACCTTC. This translates into CASSLKPGYGYTF.